A single sample gave rise to the 15 T cell receptor beta chains below, sequenced in a study of T cells of healthy individuals. A single record per CDR3 protein comes from TCRdb applying MiXCR to the 5' RACE reads. The table has around 83,000 distinct CDR3 sequences, 4% to 5.5% seen once. Source of these receptors: a female donor in good health.

This chain connects TRBV7-9 to TRBJ1-2; maybe TRBD1 (5 bases). This CDR3 has 17 amino acids. Germline-derived CDR1 and CDR2 are SEHNR and FQNEAQ (reference sequence). V dropped 4 bases and J dropped 0 bases, with 18 bases sitting between them. The CDR3 is CASSSSPPDISNYGYTF. Here the CDR3 DNA reads TGTGCCAGCAGCTCATCCCCTCCGGACATTTCTAACTATGGCTACACCTTC.

This sequence joins TRBV6-1 and TRBJ2-6; D is perhaps TRBD1 or TRBD2 (5 bases each). The CDR3 is 15 amino acids. Germline assignment: CDR1 MNHNS and CDR2 SASEGT. Trimming left V 7 bases short and J 1 base short, with 11 bases between. The CDR3 region has the DNA TGTGCCAGCACCCCGGGGCAGTCTGGGGCCAACGTCCTGACTTTC. It encodes CASTPGQSGANVLTF.

This clonotype was seen many times. The chain uses TRBV12-3 or TRBV12-4 and TRBJ1-3; 7 bases map to TRBD1. V lost 6 bases to trimming and J lost 2 bases; unmatched junction nucleotides: 7. The CDR3 length is 15 residues. CDR3 loop: CASSRSTGTGNTIYF. The CDR3 DNA reads as TGTGCCAGCAGCCGATCGACAGGGACTGGAAACACCATATATTTT.

This clonotype was counted many times. The chain links TRBV27 to TRBJ2-7; 8 bases align to TRBD1. The CDR3 has 15 amino acids. V lost 4 bases to trimming and J lost 3 bases; unmatched junction nucleotides: 8. Per the germline V gene, CDR1 is MNHEY and CDR2 is SMNVEV (reference sequence). The DNA of the CDR3 is TGTGCCAGCAGTTCCCTCCAGGGGGCAAGCTACGAGCAGTACTTC. It codes for CASSSLQGASYEQYF.

The table lists this clonotype with a few counts. The chain combines TRBV11-1 with TRBJ2-7; possibly TRBD2 for D (6 bases). Germline V CDR1 and CDR2: SGHAT, FQDESV (reference sequence). V was shortened by 3 bases and J by 2 bases, with 11 bases between the two germline ends. CDR3 length: 14 amino acids. CDR3 coding DNA: TGTGCCAGCAGCTTCGCGGGATTTCCCTACGAGCAGTACTTC. It yields the protein CASSFAGFPYEQYF.

This clonotype was observed a few times. V is TRBV6-5 and J is TRBJ1-4, with TRBD1 matching over 11 bases. Germline CDR1 and CDR2: MNHEY and SVGAGI. The CDR3 length is 15 residues. After removal of 5 bases from V and 14 bases from J, the junction contained 13 bases not matched to a gene. CDR3 amino acids: CASSRRTGGPGGLFF. CDR3 nucleotides: TGTGCCAGCAGTCGCCGGACAGGGGGCCCTGGAGGGCTGTTTTTT.

This clonotype has ten or more counts. V is TRBV7-9 and J is TRBJ1-2; 7 nucleotides match TRBD1. This CDR3 spans 17 amino acids. CDR1 is SEHNR, CDR2 FQNEAQ, per germline (reference sequence). V dropped 4 bases and J dropped 2; count of bases not matched to a gene: 13. Here the CDR3 DNA reads TGTGCCAGCAGCTCCGAGACAGGGAGAGGTGCGAACTATGGCTACACCTTC. This sequence encodes CASSSETGRGANYGYTF.

The CDR3 protein is CASSLVGTGHTGELFF. The DNA of the CDR3 is TGTGCCAGCAGCTTGGTCGGGACAGGACACACCGGGGAGCTGTTTTTT. The chain combines TRBV5-8 with TRBJ2-2; 8 bases align to TRBD1. The CDR3 runs 16 residues. Trimming took 0 bases from V and 3 from J; bases not matched to a gene: 4. Germline CDR1 reads SGHTS; CDR2 reads YDEGEE. The full variable domain, with the rest looked up from reference TRBV5-8 and TRBJ2-2, is EAGVTQSPTHLIKTRGQQATLRCSPISGHTSVYWYQQALGLGLQFLLWYDEGEERNRGNFPPRFSGRQFPNYSSELNVNALELEDSALYLCASSLVGTGHTGELFFGEGSRLTVL.

There are a few counts of this clonotype. The chain combines TRBV5-1 with TRBJ1-5, with D possibly TRBD1 on 6 matching bases. V was trimmed by 4 bases and J by 10 bases, leaving 21 bases between them. The length of the CDR3 is 15 residues. Germline CDR1 reads SGHRS; CDR2 reads YFSETQ. The CDR3 spells CASSLGQNRFSPQHF. The CDR3 region has the DNA TGCGCCAGCAGCCTCGGACAGAACCGATTTAGCCCCCAGCATTTT.

There are many counts of this clonotype. This rearrangement joins TRBV20-1 to TRBJ2-3; D unresolved. Deletions cut 1 base from V and 2 bases from J, with 10 bases between. This CDR3 comprises 14 residues. Per germline, CDR1 DFQATT and CDR2 SNEGSKA (reference sequence). CDR3 residues: CSARGKSNTDTQYF. The CDR3 DNA reads as TGCAGTGCTAGAGGGAAGTCCAACACAGATACGCAGTATTTT.

This clonotype was observed a handful of times. The chain is built from TRBV5-1 and TRBJ1-2; 7 positions match TRBD1. Trimming cost V 0 bases and J 2 bases; bases outside gene matches: 4. The CDR3 is 15 residues long. Per the germline V gene, CDR1 is SGHRS and CDR2 is YFSETQ. CDR3 residues: CASSLAGQRNYGYTF. DNA of the CDR3: TGCGCCAGCAGCTTGGCGGGACAGCGCAACTATGGCTACACCTTC.

This clonotype was seen ten or more times. This chain uses TRBV12-3 or TRBV12-4 with TRBJ1-3; D uncertain. The CDR3 has 14 amino acids. Trimming took 6 bases from V and 2 from J, leaving 11 bases between them. CDR3 bases: TGTGCCAGCAGCAGCTGGACCGCTGGAAACACCATATATTTT. As protein: CASSSWTAGNTIYF.

This clonotype occurred many times. The CDR3 DNA reads as TGTGCCATCAGTGAGTCCCCCGGGACAGGGAATAATGAGCAGTTCTTC. Translation gives CAISESPGTGNNEQFF. The chain carries TRBV10-3 and TRBJ2-1; 9 bases agree with TRBD1. The V and J ends lost 0 bases and 7 bases, in that order; junction bases with no gene match: 7. This CDR3 has 16 residues. The germline CDR1 and CDR2 sequences are ENHRY and SYGVKD.

This chain links TRBV5-4 with TRBJ2-2; D is tentatively TRBD1 or TRBD2 (5 bases each). The V gene's germline CDR1 is SGHNT and CDR2 YYREEE (reference sequence). This CDR3 contains 15 residues. V lost 0 bases to trimming and J lost 6 bases, with 12 bases between them. The CDR3 region is CASSLDYGGPGELFF. CDR3 in DNA: TGTGCCAGCAGCTTGGACTATGGGGGTCCCGGGGAGCTGTTTTTT. Drawing the rest from reference TRBV5-4 and TRBJ2-2, the complete variable domain is ETGVTQSPTHLIKTRGQQVTLRCSSQSGHNTVSWYQQALGQGPQFIFQYYREEENGRGNFPPRFSGLQFPNYSSELNVNALELDDSALYLCASSLDYGGPGELFFGEGSRLTVL.

With respect to this clonotype: With a much larger clone just one base away, this may be a read error. This chain connects TRBV14 to TRBJ1-2; possibly TRBD1 for D (6 bases). This CDR3 spans 14 amino acids. CDR1 and CDR2 (germline): SGHDN, FVKESK. Trimming pared 3 bases from V and 7 bases from J, leaving 15 bases between. CDR3 in amino acids: CASSQVGGLGGYTF. DNA of the CDR3: TGTGCCAGCAGCCAGGTGGGGGGGCTCGGTGGCTACACCTTC.